This T cell receptor (beta chain) was found in a study of blood T cell repertoires in COVID-19. As for the study in general: Acute-phase and convalescent COVID-19 samples originated in the United States, Italy and Spain.

Trimming took 4 bases from V and 3 from J, leaving 5 bases between them. The CDR3 length is 11 residues. Per the germline V gene, CDR1 is SGHRS and CDR2 is YFSETQ. Authors' data handling: Cell counts per sample came from amplifying reference gene primers. Method: immunoSEQ multiplex PCR; TCRdb's copy keeps in-frame clones and lacks some. V and J calls and clone size are as listed in that table; D and trimming were resolved from the DNA. This table has tens of thousands of clones, around 88% appearing once. This sequence originates from a woman older than 75 with acute or convalescent COVID-19. Material: peripheral blood. The chain couples TRBV5-1 to TRBJ2-7; D gene ambiguous. The CDR3 DNA follows: TGCGCCAGCAGCAATTACTACGAGCAGTACTTC. Its protein product is CASSNYYEQYF. Complete variable domain (other parts from reference TRBV5-1 and TRBJ2-7): KAGVTQTPRYLIKTRGQQVTLSCSPISGHRSVSWYQQTPGQGLQFLFEYFSETQRNKGNFPGRFSGRQFSNSRSEMNVSTLELGDSALYLCASSNYYEQYFGPGTRLTVT.